This section outlines one TCR beta chain sequence together with its context. The antigen is not known. The data were produced by immunoSEQ multiplex PCR, yet TCRdb's version contains in-frame clones alone and is incomplete. The sample carries roughly 200,000 clones, roughly nine tenths recorded once. The sample belongs to a study of T cell responses to AZD1222 COVID-19 vaccine. The study's findings and limits: Spike-specific TCR repertoires showed rising breadth and depth after two AZD1222 doses. A reported finding is that nearly half of spike-specific TCRs target unmutated variant regions. Most donors were white British, females outnumbered males, and clonal diversity was possibly underestimated. Regions 160-218 and 743-854 held dominance among vaccine-associated CD4 TCRs, which spanned spike.

The sequencing here drew on peripheral blood, taken 28 days after the second AZD1222 dose. The source is an adult who received the AZD1222 COVID-19 vaccine.

DNA for the CDR3: TGTGCCAGCGATGCGGGACGGAACACCGGGGAGCTGTTTTTT. Encoded protein: CASDAGRNTGELFF. The J gene is TRBJ2-2, the V gene TRBV18, with D possibly matching TRBD2 (6 bases). Germline loops: CDR1 KGHSH, CDR2 LQKENI. This CDR3 comprises 14 residues. Trimming pared 8 bases from V and 1 base from J, leaving 11 bases between.